The text below deals with one T cell receptor (beta chain). The antigen is unknown. The sample belongs to a study of shared clonotypes between healthy human individuals. For the study at large: The study enrolled a couple of women and a few men aged 18 to 49. Study-level results: Non-shared clonotypes had lower generation probabilities than those shared by all four donors.

Produced via immunoSEQ multiplex PCR; TCRdb's table is partial and in-frame only. This table has roughly 1,500,000 clones, 97% to 99% appearing once. CDR3 length: 14 residues. V lost 0 bases and J lost 6, with 13 bases in between. Germline CDR1 reads SGHRS; CDR2 reads YFSETQ. This clonotype was obtained from a man aged 30 to 45 in good health. The sample consisted of naive CD4+ T cells sorted from blood. Subset indicated: CD45RA+ positively selected. V usage is TRBV5-1 and J usage is TRBJ2-7, with D unresolved. CDR3 region: CASSLDSWVSEQYF. The DNA of the CDR3 is TGCGCCAGCAGCTTGGACAGCTGGGTGTCCGAGCAGTACTTC.